Included here is one T cell receptor (beta chain) sequence, with context. This clonotype was seen a handful of times. What this receptor recognizes is not known. It has no much larger one-base neighbor in the sample; base qualities were not kept. According to the study, the label for this sample's treatment or condition signals: allogeneic hematopoietic cell transplantation with graft depleted of TCRalphabeta T cells and CD19 B cells. The transplant recipients were children given TCRalphabeta/CD19-depleted allogeneic hematopoietic cell grafts. The CDR3 starts with the cysteine, ends with the phenylalanine, and has 15 residues. Just CDR3 DNA is preserved here, 45 bases in frame from base 1. The germline ends are 16 bases apart after V is trimmed by 6 bases and J by 2 bases. The germline V gene specifies ENHRY as CDR1 and SYGVKD as CDR2. The library was built by means of PCR. These reads were obtained on an Illumina HiSeq 2500. Molecular barcoding was employed in the preparation of TCR libraries, with unique molecular identifiers being used to normalize TCRbeta repertoire quantification. TCRdb applied fastp at Q25 and MiXCR to the public reads, then kept only in-frame beta chains. One record per CDR3 amino acid sequence lists the most common genes and DNA. This sample comprises roughly 490,000 distinct CDR3 sequences, roughly an eighth of them detected only once. Approximately 15% of the sample comes from the top ten.

The data were taken from a study of T-cell reconstitution after alpha-beta-depleted transplantation in children listed by TCRdb under 2016. Describing the broader study: The study quantitatively tracked T-cell immune reconstitution after TCRalphabeta/CD19-depleted allogeneic hematopoietic cell transplantation in children using TCR repertoire profiling. Beyond this particular receptor, the publication reports: The apparently early alphabetaT-cell count recovery about two months after transplant was reportedly dependent on only several hundred rapidly expanded clones derived from non-depleted graft cells. The frequencies of hyperexpanded clones fell over the following months, and after one year, T-cell counts and TCRbeta diversity were mostly attributed to newly produced T cells. In some patients, high TCRbeta diversity at day 60 was attributed to recipient T cells and intrathymic progenitors that had survived conditioning.

This chain joins TRBV10-3 to TRBJ1-1, with the D gene too uncertain to name. The sample here was PBMCs, mostly from graft donor cells, taken 180 days after TCRalphabeta/CD19-depleted stem cell transplant. This TCR derives from a female patient between 2 and 15 years old who had a stem cell transplant for aplastic anemia, so the T cells may come from the graft donor. In nucleotides, the sequence is TGTGCCATCAGGCAGGCAGGAAGGGATAACACTGAAGCTTTCTTT. This is translated as CAIRQAGRDNTEAFF.